This T cell receptor beta chain emerged from a study of blood T cell repertoires in COVID-19. Donors in Cohort 3 counted as recovered after two negative PCRs, clearance, or symptom resolution. In its sample, this clone was seen a few times. The method was immunoSEQ multiplex PCR; TCRdb's version includes in-frame clones alone and lacks a portion of them. The sample lists approximately 250,000 clones; 70% to 85% were seen once. The sequenced material came from PBMCs or T cells enriched from blood (not recorded which). The source is a man aged 40-49 years who had recovered from COVID-19.

CDR3 sequence: CASSTMTEAESPLHF. The DNA for the CDR3 is TGTGCCAGCAGCACCATGACAGAGGCGGAATCACCCCTCCACTTT. This chain uses TRBV9 with TRBJ1-6; a possible D gene is TRBD1 (5 bases). Trimming left V 4 bases short and J 10 bases short, with 18 bases between. The CDR3 is 15 residues long. Per germline, CDR1 SGDLS and CDR2 YYNGEE.